This T cell receptor beta chain stems from a study of blood T cells in healthy people across ages. As to this clonotype: Its matching antigen is unknown.

Donors ranged from roughly 6 to 100 years old and were healthy Caucasians in Russia. The total RNA that was extracted per sample amounted to at least 5 micrograms. Alongside a J-beta primer mix, a sample-barcoded 5' primer served in a second PCR lasting roughly 7 to 11 cycles. TCRdb fed the 5' RACE reads into MiXCR, producing one record per CDR3 protein. The sample shows around 1,800,000 distinct CDR3 sequences, roughly two fifths of them seen only once. This CDR3 region has 14 residues. CDR1 SGDLS and CDR2 YYNGEE come from the germline V gene. J gave up 5 bases and V 5 bases, and 4 bases lay outside the gene matches. Findings and limits, study-wide: The percentage of naive T cells correlated strongly with TCR beta diversity.

The genes are TRBV9 and TRBJ1-1; TRBD1 matches at 12 bases. Material for sequencing was blood. The receptor was isolated from a human donor in good health. CDR3 coding DNA: TGTGCCAGCAGGGGGGACAGGGGGCTTACTGAAGCTTTCTTT. Protein product: CASRGDRGLTEAFF.